The 27 T cell receptor beta chains listed next were all sequenced from one sample in a study of shared clonotypes between healthy human individuals. Sequenced by immunoSEQ multiplex PCR; TCRdb stores in-frame clones only, minus some. The table shows roughly 1 million clones, with approximately 78% occurring only once. The source material was memory CD4+ T cells from PBMCs. Stated subset: CD45RA-negative fraction. The receptors here all came from a man between 18 and 29 years old in good health. Some clones in this sample may be carry-over from other donors' samples.

V and J are TRBV27 and TRBJ1-5; D gene unclear. V dropped 8 bases and J dropped 7 bases, with 18 bases sitting between them. CDR3 length: 14 residues. From germline, CDR1 is MNHEY and CDR2 SMNVEV (reference sequence). CDR3 nucleotide sequence: TGTGCCAGCCGGCCTGGAGCCCTTAAGCAGCCCCAGCATTTT. The encoded protein is CASRPGALKQPQHF.

Notes on this clone: Within the sample, other DNA sequences also encode this same CDR3. V and J are TRBV7-9 and TRBJ1-1; no clear D. The CDR3 loop spans 12 amino acids. Trimming cost V 3 bases and J 3 bases, with 5 bases left between them. Germline CDR1 SEHNR, CDR2 FQNEAQ (reference sequence). DNA for the CDR3: TGTGCCAGCAGCTTTAGCGACACTGAAGCTTTCTTT. Protein product: CASSFSDTEAFF.

On this clone: Different DNA sequences within this sample yield the same CDR3. The chain employs TRBV28 and TRBJ2-7; 7 bases line up with TRBD1. Germline CDR1 reads MDHEN; CDR2 reads SYDVKM. This CDR3 has 13 residues. V dropped 7 bases and J dropped 2; count of bases not matched to a gene: 5. The CDR3 DNA reads TGTGCCAGCACCCGGGACAGAGCCTACGAGCAGTACTTC. Translating it yields CASTRDRAYEQYF.

This rearrangement joins TRBV2 to TRBJ2-7; no firm D call. The CDR3 loop spans 13 amino acids. Germline V CDR1 and CDR2: SNHLY, FYNNEI. V lost 3 bases and J lost 2, with 8 bases in between. The CDR3 reads CASSEVGTYEQYF. CDR3 nucleotide sequence: TGTGCCAGCAGTGAGGTCGGAACCTACGAGCAGTACTTC.

The rearrangement links TRBV7-9 to TRBJ1-3; possible D gene TRBD1, 5 bases. This CDR3 is 14 amino acids long. Germline CDR1 and CDR2: SEHNR and FQNEAQ (reference sequence). V shed 5 bases and J shed 2 bases, with 10 bases lying between them. For the CDR3, the DNA is TGTGCCAGCAGCCCACTACAGGCTGGAAACACCATATATTTT. The encoded protein is CASSPLQAGNTIYF.

The V call is TRBV5-8, the J call TRBJ1-2; D is ambiguous. V lost 0 bases, J lost 3 bases, and 12 bases lay in between. The CDR3 has 15 amino acids. Germline values: CDR1 SGHTS, CDR2 YDEGEE. The CDR3 sequence: CASSLDSRFDYGYTF. For the CDR3, the DNA is TGTGCCAGCAGCTTGGATTCCAGGTTTGACTATGGCTACACCTTC.

A note on this clone: Other DNA sequences in this sample translate to the same CDR3. The genes are TRBV7-9 and TRBJ2-5; D is uncertain. Per the germline V gene, CDR1 is SEHNR and CDR2 is FQNEAQ (reference sequence). V lost 3 bases to trimming and J lost 1 base, with 3 bases between them. CDR3 size: 12 residues. CDR3 DNA sequence: TGTGCCAGCAGCTTGCCCCAAGAGACCCAGTACTTC. Encoded protein: CASSLPQETQYF.

The chain is built from TRBV27 and TRBJ2-7; 7 bases are a match to TRBD1. The germline V gene has CDR1 MNHEY and CDR2 SMNVEV (reference sequence). V was pared by 2 bases and J by 3 bases, with 10 bases of the junction left unmatched. The CDR3 extends over 16 amino acids. The CDR3 nucleotides read TGTGCCAGCAGTTTAGAACCCGACAGGGTTTACTACGAGCAGTACTTC. Translated: CASSLEPDRVYYEQYF.

This clone was recorded many times. The chain links TRBV29-1 to TRBJ2-7, with TRBD1 identical over 8 bases. The junction had 5 bases not matched to a gene; V was cut back by 7 bases and J by 6 bases. Germline lookup yields CDR1 SQVTM and CDR2 ANQGSEA. This CDR3 has 11 residues. CDR3 protein: CSGGTGGEQYF. The CDR3 region has the DNA TGCAGCGGGGGGACAGGCGGCGAGCAGTACTTC.

The chain recombines TRBV4-1 with TRBJ2-2, with D tentatively TRBD1 (5 bases). V was trimmed by 2 bases and J by 1 base, leaving 23 bases between them. This CDR3 is 20 amino acids long. Germline V CDR1 and CDR2: MGHRA, YSYEKL. For the CDR3, the DNA is TGCGCCAGCAGCCAAAGTTGGGGTTCGGTGCAGGGCAAGAACACCGGGGAGCTGTTTTTT. Translated: CASSQSWGSVQGKNTGELFF.

This chain joins TRBV20-1 and TRBJ1-1; weak D call: TRBD1 (5 bases). Germline CDR1 and CDR2: DFQATT and SNEGSKA (reference sequence). The CDR3 covers 11 residues. V was clipped by 3 bases and J by 8 bases, with 10 bases between them. The CDR3 is CSARTAQEAFF. The CDR3, as DNA: TGCAGTGCTAGGACAGCCCAAGAAGCTTTCTTT.

With respect to this clone: Other DNA sequences of this sample code for an identical CDR3. The CDR3 bases are TGTGCCAGCACCCCCACATCGGGATCGGGTGAGCAGTTCTTC. Protein: CASTPTSGSGEQFF. The chain joins TRBV7-3 to TRBJ2-1, with D possibly matching TRBD2 (5 bases). The CDR3 contains 14 residues. Deletions cut 7 bases from V and 9 bases from J, with 19 bases between. Per the germline V gene, CDR1 is SGHTA and CDR2 is FQGTGA.

The V call is TRBV6-1, the J call TRBJ1-1; D is unclear. Between the trimmed V and J ends, which lost 10 bases and 10 bases, there was a span of 22 bases. The germline gives CDR1 MNHNS, CDR2 SASEGT. The CDR3 loop spans 13 amino acids. The CDR3 nucleotides are TGTGCCACCGTCCTACCCCTCCCAGCGGGAGCTTTCTTT. As protein: CATVLPLPAGAFF.

The chain has TRBV5-6 and TRBJ2-4, with 7 bases lining up with TRBD2. The junction had 7 bases not matched to a gene; V was cut back by 2 bases and J by 8 bases. CDR3 length: 14 amino acids. The V gene's germline CDR1 is SGHDT and CDR2 YYEEEE. The CDR3 nucleotides read TGTGCCAGCAGCTTTCGGCGGGAGATGGACATTCAGTACTTC. Encoded protein: CASSFRREMDIQYF.

The rearrangement uses TRBV5-1 and TRBJ2-1; 13 bases are shared with TRBD2. Germline V lookup: CDR1 SGHRS, CDR2 YFSETQ. The CDR3 has 14 residues. The V and J ends lost 3 bases and 9 bases, in that order; junction bases with no gene match: 3. In DNA, the CDR3 is TGCGCCAGCAGCTGGACTAGCGGGAGCGCTGAGCAGTTCTTC. As protein: CASSWTSGSAEQFF. The full variable domain, completed using reference TRBV5-1 and TRBJ2-1, is KAGVTQTPRYLIKTRGQQVTLSCSPISGHRSVSWYQQTPGQGLQFLFEYFSETQRNKGNFPGRFSGRQFSNSRSEMNVSTLELGDSALYLCASSWTSGSAEQFFGPGTRLTVL.

With regard to this clone: This likely traces to a read error, being one base from a far larger clone. Other DNA sequences from this sample encode an identical CDR3 as well. The chain couples TRBV18 to TRBJ1-5, with a tentative D call TRBD1 (5 bases). The CDR3 is 16 residues long. Germline CDR1 KGHSH, CDR2 LQKENI. The CDR3 sequence: CASSPGAIRGNQPQHF. The CDR3 region has the DNA TGTGCCAGCTCACCGGGAGCTATCCGGGGCAATCAGCCCCAACATTTT.

The chain is built from TRBV2 and TRBJ2-3; tentatively, D is TRBD2 (5 bases). The CDR3 consists of 13 residues. Trimming took 4 bases from V and 4 from J, leaving 9 bases between them. The germline CDR1 and CDR2 sequences are SNHLY and FYNNEI. The CDR3 protein is CASSVMRADTQYF. The CDR3 nucleotides are TGTGCCAGCAGTGTCATGAGGGCAGATACGCAGTATTTT.

This sequence joins TRBV18 and TRBJ2-7; TRBD2 is a possible D gene (5 bases). The CDR3 runs 13 residues. Germline CDR1 is KGHSH and CDR2 is LQKENI. V was clipped by 3 bases and J by 7 bases, with 13 bases between them. This CDR3 is CASSPGVAGEQYF. DNA of the CDR3: TGTGCCAGCTCACCCGGGGTGGCGGGTGAGCAGTACTTC.

The chain carries TRBV1 and TRBJ2-1; the table's D call, TRBD2, was not checked against the DNA. TRBV1 represents a pseudogene. The CDR3 has 22 residues. CDR3 residues: CTSSLPPGTSGSRRRNYNEQFF. In DNA, the CDR3 is TGCACCAGCAGCCTCCCGCCCGGGACTAGCGGGAGTCGGCGTCGCAACTACAATGAGCAGTTCTTC.

The gene calls are TRBV5-1 and TRBJ2-3; no clear D gene. Germline V CDR1 and CDR2: SGHRS, YFSETQ. This CDR3 contains 16 residues. V was pared by 2 bases and J by 4 bases, with 17 bases between. CDR3 bases: TGCGCCAGCAGCTTTAGTGCCTCCGGATCCCCAGATACGCAGTATTTT. It is translated as CASSFSASGSPDTQYF.

The V gene is TRBV28, the J gene TRBJ1-5, with D possibly being TRBD1 (5 bases). The V gene lost 5 bases and the J gene lost 3 bases, with 14 bases spanning the gap. The CDR3 is 15 amino acids. Per germline, CDR1 MDHEN and CDR2 SYDVKM. The CDR3: CASSPTDGTNQPQHF. As DNA, the CDR3 is TGTGCCAGCAGTCCAACGGACGGGACCAATCAGCCCCAGCATTTT.

This rearrangement joins TRBV9 to TRBJ2-1; 9 bases align to TRBD2. J gave up 8 bases and V 3 bases, and 18 bases lay outside the gene matches. The CDR3 runs to 18 residues. CDR1 and CDR2 from the germline V gene are SGDLS and YYNGEE. The CDR3 protein is CASSGDTPGLAGFDEQFF. The CDR3 DNA follows: TGTGCCAGCAGCGGAGACACCCCGGGACTAGCAGGCTTCGATGAGCAGTTCTTC.

This clone was detected only once. V and J are TRBV28 and TRBJ1-1; perhaps TRBD1 as D (6 bases). Germline CDR1 is MDHEN and CDR2 is SYDVKM. Trimming removed 3 bases at V and 1 base at J, with 9 bases between. This CDR3 contains 14 residues. CDR3 sequence: CASSLQGGNTEAFF. The CDR3 DNA reads TGTGCCAGCAGTTTGCAAGGGGGGAACACTGAAGCTTTCTTT.

This chain uses TRBV6-6 with TRBJ2-5, with 10 bases aligning to TRBD2. With 6 bases clipped from V and 3 bases from J, the junction kept 4 bases outside the gene matches. CDR1 MNHNY and CDR2 SVGAGI come from the germline V gene (reference sequence). CDR3 length: 14 amino acids. Written as DNA, the CDR3 is TGTGCCAGCAGCCCCGGGACTAGCGAAGAGACCCAGTACTTC. This gives the protein CASSPGTSEETQYF.

The chain joins TRBV2 to TRBJ1-1; 8 bases are shared with TRBD1. Germline V lookup: CDR1 SNHLY, CDR2 FYNNEI. The trim removed 6 bases at V and 1 base at J, leaving 7 bases unmatched. The CDR3 length is 15 residues. In DNA form, the CDR3 reads TGTGCCAGCAGGGCGACAGGGGATTCGAACACTGAAGCTTTCTTT. It yields the protein CASRATGDSNTEAFF. Looking up the rest from reference TRBV2 and TRBJ1-1 gives the full variable domain: EPEVTQTPSHQVTQMGQEVILRCVPISNHLYFYWYRQILGQKVEFLVSFYNNEISEKSEIFDDQFSVERPDGSNFTLKIRSTKLEDSAMYFCASRATGDSNTEAFFGQGTRLTVV.

This clone was found a few times. The gene calls are TRBV2 and TRBJ1-2; TRBD1 agrees at 12 bases. V was clipped by 6 bases and J by 4 bases; unmatched bases: 6. The CDR3 runs 15 residues. Germline V gene data show CDR1 as SNHLY and CDR2 as FYNNEI. CDR3 coding DNA: TGTGCCAGCAGGGGGGACAGGGGGCCTACCTATGGCTACACCTTC. This gives the protein CASRGDRGPTYGYTF. Based on the CDR3 plus reference TRBV2 and TRBJ1-2, the full variable domain is EPEVTQTPSHQVTQMGQEVILRCVPISNHLYFYWYRQILGQKVEFLVSFYNNEISEKSEIFDDQFSVERPDGSNFTLKIRSTKLEDSAMYFCASRGDRGPTYGYTFGSGTRLTVV.

This clone was picked up one time. The chain couples TRBV5-1 to TRBJ2-7, with D perhaps given as TRBD1 or TRBD2 (5 bases each). Germline assignment: CDR1 SGHRS and CDR2 YFSETQ. The CDR3 extends over 14 amino acids. The ends were cut back, 0 bases at V and 3 bases at J, with 10 bases in the middle. The CDR3 sequence is CASSLAGAVYEQYF. In DNA, the CDR3 is TGCGCCAGCAGCTTGGCCGGGGCCGTCTACGAGCAGTACTTC.